The present TCR beta chain was sequenced within a study of tissue T cells after allogeneic stem cell transplantation. Broader study findings: Sampling depth was limited, and the cohort was small and clinically varied.

Profiled with immunoSEQ multiplex PCR; TCRdb holds only in-frame clones, not every one. Of around 10,000 clones in the sample, 35% to 40% are singletons; the top ten hold less than 2%. Germline values: CDR1 KGHPV, CDR2 FQNQEV (reference sequence). J lost 3 bases, V lost 5 bases, and 2 bases had no gene match. The CDR3 has 13 amino acids. This clone was counted a few times. The antigen is unknown. Genes here carry mouse names. From the germline J gene comes the end of the CDR3, since the read stops 1 residue before it. Indicated time point: mouse harvest day 7 after allogeneic transplant. The graft held 10^6 splenic CD5+ T cells and 10^7 T-cell-depleted bone marrow cells. Tissues came from B6→BALB/c major-mismatch GVHD mice at day 7 or 14.

This sequence was found in a female BALB/c mouse given C57BL/6 T cells with graft-versus-host disease after an allogeneic hematopoietic cell transplant. The rearrangement links TRBV26 to TRBJ2-5; 7 positions match TRBD1. Source material: skin. The DNA read from the CDR3 is TGTGCCAGCAGTTCAGGGGGACAAGACACCCAGTAC. It translates to CASSSGGQDTQY. The whole CDR3 is CASSSGGQDTQYF.